The 16 T cell receptor beta chains reported below all come from one sample, sequenced in a study of beta chain features in type 1 diabetes. Study findings and constraints: All four CD4+ subsets from Type 1 diabetes patients carried moderately but significantly shorter TCRB CDR3s.

Since all of the isolated RNA was reverse transcribed, expressed TCRB transcripts were what got sequenced. Clones were read by immunoSEQ multiplex PCR, and TCRdb kept only the in-frame ones, dropping some. The sample yields under 200,000 clones, over 9% seen once. Which antigens these TCRs recognize remains unknown. The sequenced sample consisted of central memory CD4+ T cells from blood. These TCRs come from a young man with type 1 diabetes.

CDR3 coding DNA: TGTGCCAGCAGCTTAGTAGACAGGAATCAGCCCCAGCATTTT. Translation gives CASSLVDRNQPQHF. The chain links TRBV11-2 to TRBJ1-5, with a possible D match to TRBD1 (6 bases). CDR1 SGHAT and CDR2 FQNNGV come from the germline V gene. Trimming cost V 1 base and J 4 bases, with 8 bases left between them. This CDR3 spans 14 amino acids.

This chain links TRBV5-1 with TRBJ2-7; 11 nucleotides align to TRBD2. V gave up 1 base and J gave up 5 bases; unmatched junction bases: 8. The length of the CDR3 is 16 residues. CDR1 and CDR2 from the germline V gene are SGHRS and YFSETQ. CDR3 loop: CASSLKLAGVGHEQYF. CDR3 DNA: TGCGCCAGCAGCTTGAAACTAGCGGGAGTGGGCCACGAGCAGTACTTC.

This clone was found a few times. The chain employs TRBV29-1 and TRBJ2-2, with 7 bases identical to TRBD2. Unmatched junction bases numbered 17, after V lost 8 bases and J lost 5 bases. Germline CDR1 is SQVTM and CDR2 is ANQGSEA. The CDR3 is made up of 16 amino acids. The CDR3, as DNA: TGCAGCCCAACCAGGAGGGCGGGAGCGTGTACCGGGGAGCTGTTTTTT. It is translated as CSPTRRAGACTGELFF.

This clone occurred a few times. The chain links TRBV28 to TRBJ2-1, with D perhaps TRBD2 (7 bases). Germline V CDR1 and CDR2: MDHEN, SYDVKM. This CDR3 contains 13 residues. V was pared by 8 bases and J by 8 bases, with 16 bases between. CDR3 in amino acids: CASFLGGADEQFF. In nucleotides, the CDR3 is TGTGCCAGCTTCTTGGGGGGGGCCGATGAGCAGTTCTTC.

This clone was picked up a small number of times. The CDR3: CSAAPGGNEKLFF. DNA of the CDR3: TGCAGCGCCGCACCAGGTGGTAATGAAAAACTGTTTTTT. The chain has TRBV29-1 and TRBJ1-4; no definite D call. Germline loops: CDR1 SQVTM, CDR2 ANQGSEA. There are 13 residues in the CDR3. V was trimmed by 7 bases and J by 4 bases, leaving 13 bases between them.

CDR3 DNA: TGTGCCAGCAGCTTGCCCGCTGCACGCGGTGAGCAGTTCTTC. Encoded protein: CASSLPAARGEQFF. The V call is TRBV7-2, the J call TRBJ2-1; no firm D call. The CDR3 runs to 14 residues. V lost 3 bases and J 9 bases, leaving 15 bases between the germline ends. Germline V lookup: CDR1 SGHTA, CDR2 FQGNSA.

The rearrangement joins TRBV5-1 to TRBJ2-3; 10 positions match TRBD1. The CDR3 contains 15 residues. V gave up 3 bases and J gave up 3 bases; unmatched junction bases: 4. Germline lookup yields CDR1 SGHRS and CDR2 YFSETQ. The CDR3 bases are TGCGCCAGCAGCTCGGGGACAGGGGAGACAGATACGCAGTATTTT. Protein sequence: CASSSGTGETDTQYF.

This rearrangement joins TRBV18 to TRBJ2-3, with 12 bases lining up with TRBD2. CDR1 and CDR2 from the germline V gene are KGHSH and LQKENI. The J segment lost 2 bases and the V segment lost 3 bases, leaving 15 bases of the junction unmatched. This CDR3 is built from 20 residues. The CDR3 is CASSPPLAGGLSPITDTQYF. The CDR3 nucleotides read TGTGCCAGCTCACCGCCACTAGCGGGAGGCCTCTCACCAATCACAGATACGCAGTATTTT. Based on the CDR3 plus reference TRBV18 and TRBJ2-3, the full variable domain is NAGVMQNPRHLVRRRGQEARLRCSPMKGHSHVYWYRQLPEEGLKFMVYLQKENIIDESGMPKERFSAEFPKEGPSILRIQQVVRGDSAAYFCASSPPLAGGLSPITDTQYFGPGTRLTVL.

The V and J genes are TRBV28 and TRBJ2-7, with D maybe TRBD2 (6 bases). Germline-derived CDR1 and CDR2 are MDHEN and SYDVKM. With 6 bases removed from V and 4 bases from J, the gap between germline ends came to 16 bases. The CDR3 runs to 14 residues. The CDR3 DNA reads as TGTGCCAGCAGCGAAATGGCGGGATTTTACGAGCAGTACTTC. As protein: CASSEMAGFYEQYF.

This clone has a handful of counts. The chain combines TRBV9 with TRBJ2-1, with 8 bases fitting TRBD2. CDR1 is SGDLS and CDR2 is YYNGEE in the germline V gene. The CDR3 sequence is 17 residues long. Trimming cost V 4 bases and J 6 bases; bases outside gene matches: 15. The CDR3 nucleotides are TGTGCCAGCAGCTCCGTCTTGGGAGCGGGAGTAATCAATGAGCAGTTCTTC. Its translation is CASSSVLGAGVINEQFF.

This clone showed up just a few times. The rearrangement uses TRBV14 and TRBJ2-1; 8 nucleotides line up with TRBD2. V lost 2 bases to trimming and J lost 3 bases; unmatched junction nucleotides: 6. The germline V gene has CDR1 SGHDN and CDR2 FVKESK. The CDR3 covers 16 residues. CDR3 nucleotides: TGTGCCAGCAGCCAACTAGCGGGTGGATTCTACAATGAGCAGTTCTTC. Its translation: CASSQLAGGFYNEQFF.

This clone was seen more than once but under ten times. The gene calls are TRBV6-1 and TRBJ1-1, with D maybe TRBD1 (5 bases). CDR3 length equals 13 residues. Deletions cut 6 bases from V and 3 bases from J, with 11 bases between. Germline values: CDR1 MNHNS, CDR2 SASEGT. The CDR3 nucleotides read TGTGCCAGCAGGGCAGGGCCGCACACTGAAGCTTTCTTT. It yields the protein CASRAGPHTEAFF.

This clone was found a few times. This chain links TRBV4-1 with TRBJ2-2; 9 nucleotides match TRBD1. The CDR3 consists of 17 residues. V gave up 1 base and J gave up 5 bases; unmatched junction bases: 8. Germline V gives CDR1 MGHRA, CDR2 YSYEKL. CDR3 bases: TGCGCCAGCAGCCAAGTGGGACAGGGTTTTAGAACCGGGGAGCTGTTTTTT. Its protein product is CASSQVGQGFRTGELFF.

This clone has just a few counts. The chain has TRBV23-1 and TRBJ2-7; 10 nucleotides align to TRBD2. TRBV23-1 is reported as an ORF; its role is uncertain. After removal of 7 bases from V and 2 bases from J, the junction contained 11 bases not matched to a gene. The CDR3 is 16 residues long. CDR3 DNA: TGCGCCAGCACCCAATGGGAGCGGGAGGGCCCCTACGAGCAGTACTTC. It translates to CASTQWEREGPYEQYF.

This clone has only a few counts. CDR3: CASSPWGGDQPQHF. CDR3 nucleotide sequence: TGTGCCAGCAGCCCTTGGGGGGGAGATCAGCCCCAGCATTTT. The chain couples TRBV9 to TRBJ1-5, with D possibly TRBD1 on 5 matching bases. The CDR3 runs 14 residues. V dropped 4 bases and J dropped 5 bases, with 13 bases sitting between them. Germline assignment: CDR1 SGDLS and CDR2 YYNGEE.

This clone was observed a handful of times. V and J are TRBV7-9 and TRBJ1-1; D unclear. The CDR3 has 14 amino acids. V gave up 1 base and J gave up 2 bases, with 8 bases separating them. Germline CDR1 SEHNR, CDR2 FQNEAQ (reference sequence). The CDR3 coding sequence is TGTGCCAGCAGCTTAGTAGCGGGCAACACTGAAGCTTTCTTT. Protein: CASSLVAGNTEAFF.